This entry is about one T cell receptor (beta chain). Its target antigen remains unknown. Base-call qualities are not available, and no considerably larger clone is one nucleotide away. TCR CDR3 regions were amplified from genomic DNA by multiplex PCR using the deep immunoSEQ assay. Genomic DNA extracted from each cell subset was distributed evenly over all wells of several immunoSEQ 96-well plates, and each plate served as one replicate. For sorted subsets, roughly 190 ng of genomic DNA, equivalent to roughly 33,000 T cell genomes, went into each replicate PCR. The purified libraries were quantified using a Qubit 3.0 fluorometer, sized with a Bioanalyzer 2100, and then quantified again using the KAPA Library Quantification kit. Every immunoSEQ 96-well plate was sequenced on a dedicated single-read 150-cycle Illumina NextSeq 550 flow cell. The original methods were these. Because the immunoSEQ output included only junctional sequences and no quality scores, the filtering could not be the same as the filtering used for full-length reads. Sequences were annotated with PyIR, a Python wrapper for IgBLAST v1.9, and V/J genes and CDR3 were assigned using IMGT germline references. Reads were removed for weak V/J assignments (E-value above 1e-6), missing CDR3, stop codons, out-of-frame junctions, or ambiguous translated residues. A V3J clonotype was defined by an identical inferred V gene, J gene, and CDR3 amino acid sequence. Percentage overlap between repertoires was calculated by dividing the number of shared unique clonotypes by the size of the smaller repertoire. Richness of each repertoire was evaluated using RTK rarefaction, the Chao1 estimator, and Recon v2.1 estimates of unobserved clonotypes. OLGA was used to compute generation probabilities for all TCRbeta clonotypes that the gDNA method yielded from a handful of donors. Sourced from immuneACCESS, this table was stored by TCRdb with only in-frame sequences that have V and J called. A share of the clones is absent; for the studies checked, an unresolved V gene accounts for under half, and the remainder has no known explanation. From that table come the V and J calls and clone size; the DNA was used to work out D and trimming. Here the sample has approximately 2,000,000 clones; 93% occur a single time. About 1.7% of the sample rests with the top ten.

Via the germline V gene, CDR1 is LGHNA and CDR2 YNFKEQ. The junction shows trimming of 4 bases on V and 2 bases on J, plus 20 bases between the germline ends. Reading from cysteine to phenylalanine, the CDR3 counts 17 amino acids. Of the read, only the CDR3 DNA is kept; its 51 bases are in frame from base 1. CD8 naive samples were obtained by positive selection for CCR7 among CD45RO-negative cells, yielding a CD45RA+CCR7+ population from which TemRA cells were excluded. The donors were healthy, HIV-negative adults who had no recently reported acute infections or vaccinations. Only Caucasian adults living in Nashville, Tennessee, USA were represented among the donors. Blood was obtained by leukapheresis, after which PBMCs were separated by Ficoll-Histopaque density gradient centrifugation and cryopreserved in liquid nitrogen vapor phase. Analytical flow cytometry was used to check the purity and quantity of every magnetically sorted T cell population. From each sorted fraction, genomic DNA was isolated and quantified by UV absorbance on a Nanodrop 2000c.

This sample is part of a study of shared clonotypes between healthy human individuals (dated by TCRdb to the early 2020s). In the study overall: The cohort comprised a couple of women and a few men aged 18 to 49 years. Per donor, three plates each were used for CD4 naive and CD4 memory, two for CD8 naive, and one for CD8 memory. To estimate repertoire size and how much clonotype sharing occurs between individuals, the study deeply sequenced the blood TCR repertoires of a handful of healthy adults. To increase sequencing depth and limit assay-specific biases, TCR repertoire library preparation and sequencing were carried out by different laboratories using diverse techniques. Each donor's leukapheresis produced roughly between roughly 0.85 and 10 billion PBMCs. What the study reported, not specific to this receptor: Incomplete sequencing was indicated by rarefaction of sorted-subset datasets, despite the large sequencing depth. Larger estimated clonotype richness was generally found for naive subsets than for memory subsets. Higher generation probabilities were observed for clonotypes shared by all four sorted-subset donors than for non-shared clonotypes. Sharing across a handful of donors was observed for approximately 5% of naive CD4, 3.5% of naive CD8, roughly 2.3% of memory CD4, and over 0.3% of memory CD8 clonotypes. Only blood was sampled, and tissue TCR repertoires likely differ from those in blood. Based on pairwise subsampling, the degree of clonotype sharing among donors was expected to be affected by sequencing depth. Because the study included a small number of donors, the genetic and exposure-history diversity represented was limited.

Source material: naive CD8+ T cells from PBMCs. The sample's cell subset or site label, in plain terms: CD45RA+CCR7+. The sequence came from a young man in good health. Some clones in this sample may be carry-over from other donors' samples. The V and J segments used are TRBV4-2 and TRBJ1-2; the best D guess is TRBD1, with 6 bases matching. The CDR3 reads CASSRSVNSGENYGYTF. In nucleotides, the sequence is TGTGCCAGCAGCCGTTCAGTCAACTCAGGGGAGAACTATGGCTACACCTTC.